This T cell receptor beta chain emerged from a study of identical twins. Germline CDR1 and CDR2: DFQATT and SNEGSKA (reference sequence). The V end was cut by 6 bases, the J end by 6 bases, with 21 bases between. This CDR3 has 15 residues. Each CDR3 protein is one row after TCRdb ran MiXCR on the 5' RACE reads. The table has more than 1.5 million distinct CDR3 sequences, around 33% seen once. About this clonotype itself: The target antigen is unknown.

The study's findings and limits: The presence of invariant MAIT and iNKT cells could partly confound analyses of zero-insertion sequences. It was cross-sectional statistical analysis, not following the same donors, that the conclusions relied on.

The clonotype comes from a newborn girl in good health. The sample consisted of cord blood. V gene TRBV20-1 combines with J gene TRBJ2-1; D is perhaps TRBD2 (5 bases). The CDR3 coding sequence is TGCAGTGCCCCAAGGGCCACCCCGAGGGCCAATGAGCAGTTCTTC. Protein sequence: CSAPRATPRANEQFF.